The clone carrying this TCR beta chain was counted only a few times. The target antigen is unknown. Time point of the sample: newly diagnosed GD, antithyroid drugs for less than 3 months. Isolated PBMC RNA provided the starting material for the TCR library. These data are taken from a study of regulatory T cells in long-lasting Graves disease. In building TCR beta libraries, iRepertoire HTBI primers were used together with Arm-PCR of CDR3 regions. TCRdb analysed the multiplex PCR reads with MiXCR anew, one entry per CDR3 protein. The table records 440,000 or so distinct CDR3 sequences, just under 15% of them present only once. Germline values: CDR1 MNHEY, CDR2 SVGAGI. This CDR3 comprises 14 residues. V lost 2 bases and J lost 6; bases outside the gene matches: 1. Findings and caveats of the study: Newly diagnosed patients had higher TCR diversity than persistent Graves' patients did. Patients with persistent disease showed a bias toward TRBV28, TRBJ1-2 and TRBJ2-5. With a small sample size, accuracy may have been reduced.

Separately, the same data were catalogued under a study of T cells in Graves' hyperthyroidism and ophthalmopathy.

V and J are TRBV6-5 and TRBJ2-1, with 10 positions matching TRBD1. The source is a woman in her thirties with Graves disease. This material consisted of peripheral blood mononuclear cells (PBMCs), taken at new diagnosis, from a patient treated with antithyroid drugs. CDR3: CASSYRDRGNEQFF. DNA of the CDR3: TGTGCCAGCAGTTACCGGGACAGGGGCAATGAGCAGTTCTTC.